This entry lists 2 T cell receptor beta chains sequenced from one sample in a study of blood T cells in healthy people across ages. Primed by a sample-barcoded 5' primer and a J-beta primer mix, a second PCR proceeded for roughly 6 to 12 cycles. TCRdb fed the 5' RACE reads into MiXCR, producing one record per CDR3 protein. In the table there are over 1,300,000 distinct CDR3 sequences, 45% to 70% of which are singletons. The sample taken for sequencing was blood. The receptors were gathered from a man aged 18 to 30 in good health.

The chain couples TRBV5-1 to TRBJ1-1, with a possible D match to TRBD1 (5 bases). Germline V gene lookup returns CDR1 SGHRS and CDR2 YFSETQ. The V gene lost 6 bases and the J gene lost 6 bases, with 18 bases spanning the gap. The CDR3 covers 14 residues. CDR3: CASKAQGLSPEAFF. In nucleotides, the CDR3 is TGCGCCAGCAAGGCGCAGGGACTAAGTCCTGAAGCTTTCTTT.

V usage is TRBV7-2 and J usage is TRBJ2-1; 9 bases align to TRBD2. V lost 5 bases and J lost 10; bases outside the gene matches: 9. The germline CDR1 and CDR2 sequences are SGHTA and FQGNSA. The CDR3 spans 14 residues. The CDR3 protein is CASSLGSGSGEQFF. CDR3 in DNA: TGTGCCAGCAGCCTCGGTAGCGGGAGTGGCGAGCAGTTCTTC.